A selection of T cell receptor beta chains follows, all from one sample in a study of cytomegalovirus exposure and HLA in healthy donors. This table comes from immunoSEQ multiplex PCR, and its TCRdb copy is limited to in-frame clones, with some not included. The sample has some 110,000 clones; around 70% are singletons. What was sequenced was PBMCs. The receptor set was obtained from a man aged 25 to 40 in good health and CMV-seropositive. The CDR3 runs from the conserved cysteine through the conserved F or W. A D gene is named only where the DNA matches it firmly. Some rows mark clone size as missing; the rest say once, few, many or name a class of expanded clone.

v_gene	d_gene	abundance	j_gene	CDR3aa	CDR3nt
TRBV5-1	TRBD2	NA	TRBJ2-2	CASSRLAGVQAGELFF	TGCGCCAGCAGTCGGCTAGCGGGGGTGCAGGCCGGGGAGCTGTTTTTT
TRBV5-1	NA	NA	TRBJ2-1	CASRKDGDKYNEQFF	TGCGCCAGCAGAAAGGACGGGGACAAATACAATGAGCAGTTCTTC
TRBV2	NA	once	TRBJ2-3	CASRGWSTDTQYF	TGTGCCAGCCGGGGGTGGAGCACAGATACGCAGTATTTT
TRBV5-4	TRBD2	NA	TRBJ2-7	CASSLDPIAGGRGQYF	TGTGCCAGCAGCTTGGATCCGATCGCGGGGGGGCGCGGGCAGTACTTC
TRBV10-3	TRBD2	NA	TRBJ2-3	CAIRIGERGAGDTQYF	TGTGCCATCAGGATCGGGGAGCGGGGGGCGGGAGATACGCAGTATTTT
TRBV7-9	NA	NA	TRBJ2-7	CASSPLGRKDYEQYF	TGTGCCAGCAGCCCCTTGGGCCGAAAAGACTACGAGCAGTACTTC
TRBV7-2	TRBD1	NA	TRBJ2-5	CASSQSGRTGDETQYF	TGTGCCAGCAGCCAATCCGGACGGACAGGGGACGAGACCCAGTACTTC
TRBV28	NA	NA	TRBJ1-4	CASSLAGQGLFF	TGTGCCAGCAGTTTAGCCGGCCAGGGGCTGTTTTTT
TRBV7-2	NA	NA	TRBJ1-1	CASSLVTAGNTEAFF	TGTGCCAGCAGCTTAGTAACGGCGGGGAACACTGAAGCTTTCTTT
TRBV29-1	TRBD1	NA	TRBJ2-3	CSARGTGADTQYF	TGCAGCGCCAGAGGGACAGGGGCAGATACGCAGTATTTT
TRBV5-5	NA	NA	TRBJ2-2	CASSLEPRFDTGELFF	TGTGCCAGCAGCCTGGAGCCCCGGTTCGACACCGGGGAGCTGTTTTTT
TRBV4-1	TRBD2	once	TRBJ2-5	CASSPQTSGGKQETQYF	TGCGCCAGCAGCCCGCAGACTAGCGGGGGGAAACAAGAGACCCAGTACTTC
TRBV7-9	NA	NA	TRBJ1-1	CASSLGGGNTEAFF	TGTGCCAGCAGCTTAGGCGGCGGGAACACTGAAGCTTTCTTT
TRBV27	NA	NA	TRBJ2-7	CASSSPGPEQYF	TGTGCCAGCAGTTCGCCAGGCCCCGAGCAGTACTTC
TRBV6-1	NA	NA	TRBJ2-5	CASSELGVKTQYF	TGTGCCAGCAGTGAACTCGGGGTAAAGACCCAGTACTTC
TRBV7-7	TRBD2	NA	TRBJ2-1	CASSPQLAGGGGEQFF	TGTGCCAGCAGCCCCCAACTAGCGGGGGGTGGCGGGGAGCAGTTCTTC
TRBV7-2	NA	NA	TRBJ1-2	CASSLAFWVSEVGYTF	TGTGCCAGCAGCTTAGCTTTTTGGGTTTCGGAGGTTGGCTACACCTTC
TRBV28	NA	once	TRBJ1-5	CASLQGNSNQPQHF	TGTGCCAGCCTACAGGGTAATAGCAATCAGCCCCAGCATTTT
TRBV25-1	NA	few	TRBJ2-1	CATSGVGDYNEQFF	TGTGCCACCTCAGGGGTTGGGGACTACAATGAGCAGTTCTTC
TRBV5-1	TRBD1	few	TRBJ1-1	CASSLSGTGGKDTEAFF	TGCGCCAGCAGCTTGTCCGGGACAGGGGGCAAGGACACTGAAGCTTTCTTT
TRBV5-1	NA	NA	TRBJ2-3	CASSSTSTDTQYF	TGCGCCAGCAGCTCGACTAGCACAGATACGCAGTATTTT
TRBV6-5	NA	NA	TRBJ1-2	CASSEGSGDGYTF	TGTGCCAGCAGTGAAGGATCAGGGGATGGCTACACCTTC
TRBV10-1	NA	NA	TRBJ2-1	CASSSGFEQFF	TGCGCCAGCAGCTCGGGGTTCGAGCAGTTCTTC
TRBV2	TRBD1	NA	TRBJ2-7	CASSDYRGRAYEQYF	TGTGCCAGCAGCGATTACAGGGGGCGGGCCTACGAGCAGTACTTC
TRBV5-1	TRBD1	NA	TRBJ2-1	CASSLAGTGGNEQFF	TGCGCCAGCAGCTTGGCCGGGACAGGGGGCAATGAGCAGTTCTTC
TRBV19	NA	NA	TRBJ1-2	CASSRGGAYGYTF	TGTGCCAGTAGCCGAGGGGGGGCCTATGGCTACACCTTC
TRBV7-3	TRBD1	once	TRBJ2-7	CASSPTGGRNEQYF	TGTGCCAGCAGCCCGACAGGGGGTAGGAACGAGCAGTACTTC
TRBV5-1	TRBD1	NA	TRBJ1-3	CASSSGQFSGNTIYF	TGCGCCAGCAGCTCGGGACAGTTCTCTGGAAACACCATATATTTT
TRBV5-1	NA	NA	TRBJ1-6	CASSSAVGQTGWSSPLHF	TGCGCCAGCAGCTCGGCTGTCGGACAAACTGGTTGGAGTTCACCCCTCCACTTT
TRBV2	NA	NA	TRBJ1-2	CASSPLDYGYTF	TGTGCCAGCAGTCCACTAGACTATGGCTACACCTTC
TRBV7-9	TRBD1	NA	TRBJ2-5	CASSPLWTGGEETQYF	TGTGCCAGCAGCCCACTGTGGACAGGGGGCGAAGAGACCCAGTACTTC
TRBV7-8	NA	few	TRBJ2-3	CASSFGGDTQYF	TGTGCCAGCAGCTTCGGGGGAGATACGCAGTATTTT
TRBV2	TRBD1	few	TRBJ1-4	CASSGTGGNANNEKLFF	TGTGCCAGCAGTGGGACAGGCGGGAATGCAAATAATGAAAAACTGTTTTTT
TRBV16	TRBD2	NA	TRBJ2-2	CASTTAGLQNTGELFF	TGTGCCAGCACTACCGCGGGACTACAGAACACCGGGGAGCTGTTTTTT
TRBV2	NA	NA	TRBJ1-1	CASIPQGRTEAFF	TGTGCCAGCATCCCCCAGGGTCGCACTGAAGCTTTCTTT
TRBV28	NA	NA	TRBJ1-1	CASRRGAYTEAFF	TGTGCCAGCAGAAGGGGCGCTTACACTGAAGCTTTCTTT
TRBV11-2	TRBD1	once	TRBJ2-5	CASSGRTGDQETQYF	TGTGCCAGCAGCGGGCGGACAGGGGACCAAGAGACCCAGTACTTC
TRBV7-2	NA	NA	TRBJ2-3	CASSLGRLTDTQYF	TGTGCCAGCAGCCTAGGCAGGTTGACAGATACGCAGTATTTT
TRBV5-1	NA	NA	TRBJ1-6	CASSPWTEGYNSPLHF	TGCGCCAGCAGCCCATGGACAGAAGGCTATAATTCACCCCTCCACTTT
TRBV7-6	NA	NA	TRBJ1-6	CASSKARNSPLHF	TGTGCCAGCAGCAAAGCGCGCAATTCACCCCTCCACTTT
TRBV7-2	NA	NA	TRBJ1-2	CASSLGGRGYGYTF	TGTGCCAGCAGCTTAGGTGGCAGGGGCTATGGCTACACCTTC
TRBV12-2	NA	NA	TRBJ2-2	CASRARDCGTGELFF	TGTGCAAGTCGCGCTAGGGACTGCGGCACCGGGGAGCTGTTTTTT